Shown below are 4 T cell receptor beta chains from a single sample sequenced in a study of T cell responses to AZD1222 COVID-19 vaccine. TCRdb keeps only in-frame clones here, not all; method: immunoSEQ multiplex PCR. The table lists some 150,000 clones, around nine tenths of them singletons, with 4.3% in the top ten. This specimen consisted of peripheral blood, obtained 28 days after the second AZD1222 dose. These receptors all come from an adult who received the AZD1222 COVID-19 vaccine.

The gene calls are TRBV19 and TRBJ2-1; 13 positions agree with TRBD2. This CDR3 is built from 15 residues. The ends lost 5 bases at V and 10 bases at J; junction bases unmatched: 8. Germline V lookup: CDR1 LNHDA, CDR2 SQIVND (reference sequence). In nucleotides, the CDR3 is TGTGCCAGTAGTCCACTAGCGGGGGGGACCTACGAGCAGTTCTTC. This codes for CASSPLAGGTYEQFF.

The V call is TRBV27, the J call TRBJ1-1; possibly TRBD1 for D (5 bases). Germline-derived CDR1 and CDR2 are MNHEY and SMNVEV (reference sequence). The CDR3 totals 15 residues. With 6 bases removed from V and 4 bases from J, the gap between germline ends came to 18 bases. CDR3 DNA: TGTGCCAGCAGCTGGTCAGGGAACTTTGTCACTGAAGCTTTCTTT. Translation: CASSWSGNFVTEAFF.

The chain recombines TRBV2 with TRBJ1-5; D is unclear. This CDR3 has 14 amino acids. V gave up 4 bases and J gave up 2 bases, with 9 bases separating them. Germline values: CDR1 SNHLY, CDR2 FYNNEI. The CDR3 sequence is CASSGVGGNQPQHF. The CDR3 DNA reads as TGTGCCAGCAGTGGGGTGGGCGGCAATCAGCCCCAGCATTTT.

V usage is TRBV5-1 and J usage is TRBJ1-4; tentatively, D is TRBD1 (5 bases). The germline V gene encodes CDR1 SGHRS and CDR2 YFSETQ. The length of the CDR3 is 14 residues. The V end was cut by 2 bases, the J end by 5 bases, with 10 bases between. The CDR3 region is CASSFQGRNEKLFF. CDR3 DNA sequence: TGCGCCAGCAGCTTCCAGGGCCGGAATGAAAAACTGTTTTTT. Full variable domain (outside the CDR3, taken from reference TRBV5-1 and TRBJ1-4): KAGVTQTPRYLIKTRGQQVTLSCSPISGHRSVSWYQQTPGQGLQFLFEYFSETQRNKGNFPGRFSGRQFSNSRSEMNVSTLELGDSALYLCASSFQGRNEKLFFGSGTQLSVL.